This T cell receptor beta chain emerged from a study of CD4+ T cells in melanoma. The study's findings and limits: Neoantigen-specific CD4+ T cells in melanoma reportedly had diverse differentiation states.

Sequencing used immunoSEQ multiplex PCR; TCRdb keeps in-frame clones, though not all of them. The profile shows tens of thousands of clones, approximately 74% of them singletons. Remarks on this clone: Its antigen is unidentified.

The CDR3 totals 15 residues. Germline V gene data show CDR1 as SNHLY and CDR2 as FYNNEI. Trimming shortened V by 3 bases and J by 0 bases, and 12 bases separated the two germline ends. The chain employs TRBV2 and TRBJ2-7; D is undetermined. Sequencing used tumor tissue. The origin of this receptor is a human donor with melanoma. CDR3 region: CASSDSASDSYEQYF. The DNA for the CDR3 is TGTGCCAGCAGTGACTCGGCTTCAGACTCCTACGAGCAGTACTTC.